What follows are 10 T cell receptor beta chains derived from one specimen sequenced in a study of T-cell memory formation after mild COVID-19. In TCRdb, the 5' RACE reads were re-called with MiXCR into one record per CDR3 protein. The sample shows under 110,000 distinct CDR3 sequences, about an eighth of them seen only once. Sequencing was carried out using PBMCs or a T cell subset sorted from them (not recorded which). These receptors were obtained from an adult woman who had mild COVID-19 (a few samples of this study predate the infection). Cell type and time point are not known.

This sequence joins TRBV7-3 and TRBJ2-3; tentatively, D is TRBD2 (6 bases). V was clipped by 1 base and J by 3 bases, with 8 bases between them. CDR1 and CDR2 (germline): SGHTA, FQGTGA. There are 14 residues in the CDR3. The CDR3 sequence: CASSLRGETDTQYF. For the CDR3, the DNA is TGTGCCAGCAGCTTAAGGGGGGAAACAGATACGCAGTATTTT.

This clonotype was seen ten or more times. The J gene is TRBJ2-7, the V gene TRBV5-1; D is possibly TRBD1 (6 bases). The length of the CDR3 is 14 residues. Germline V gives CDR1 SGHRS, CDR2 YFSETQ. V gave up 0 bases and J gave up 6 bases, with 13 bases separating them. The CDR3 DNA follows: TGCGCCAGCAGCTTGGTGGACAGCCTACTCGAGCAGTACTTC. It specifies CASSLVDSLLEQYF. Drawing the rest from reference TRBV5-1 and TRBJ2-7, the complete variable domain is KAGVTQTPRYLIKTRGQQVTLSCSPISGHRSVSWYQQTPGQGLQFLFEYFSETQRNKGNFPGRFSGRQFSNSRSEMNVSTLELGDSALYLCASSLVDSLLEQYFGPGTRLTVT.

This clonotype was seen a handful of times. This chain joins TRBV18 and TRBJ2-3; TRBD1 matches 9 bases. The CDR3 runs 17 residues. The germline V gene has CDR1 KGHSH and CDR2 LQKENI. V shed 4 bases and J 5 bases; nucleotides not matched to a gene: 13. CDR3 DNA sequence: TGTGCCAGCTCACTCGGTAAAAGACAGGGGGTCCGAGATACGCAGTATTTT. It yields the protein CASSLGKRQGVRDTQYF.

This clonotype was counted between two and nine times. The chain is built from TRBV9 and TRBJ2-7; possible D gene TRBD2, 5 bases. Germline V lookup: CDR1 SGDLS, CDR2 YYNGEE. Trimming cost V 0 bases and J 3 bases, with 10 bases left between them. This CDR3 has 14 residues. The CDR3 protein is CASSVEDSVYEQYF. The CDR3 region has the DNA TGTGCCAGCAGCGTAGAGGACTCCGTCTACGAGCAGTACTTC.

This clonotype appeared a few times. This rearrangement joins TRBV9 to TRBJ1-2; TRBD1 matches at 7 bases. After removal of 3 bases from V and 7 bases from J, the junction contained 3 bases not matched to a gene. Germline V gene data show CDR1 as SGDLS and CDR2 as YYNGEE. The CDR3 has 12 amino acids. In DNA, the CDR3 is TGTGCCAGCAGCGGAGACAGGGTTGGCTACACCTTC. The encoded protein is CASSGDRVGYTF. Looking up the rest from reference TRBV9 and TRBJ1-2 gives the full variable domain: DSGVTQTPKHLITATGQRVTLRCSPRSGDLSVYWYQQSLDQGLQFLIQYYNGEERAKGNILERFSAQQFPDLHSELNLSSLELGDSALYFCASSGDRVGYTFGSGTRLTVV.

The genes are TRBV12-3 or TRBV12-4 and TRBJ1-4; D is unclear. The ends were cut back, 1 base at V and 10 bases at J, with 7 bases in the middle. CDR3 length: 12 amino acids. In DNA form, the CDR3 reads TGTGCCAGCAGTTTAGGGGTCCTAAAACTGTTTTTT. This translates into CASSLGVLKLFF.

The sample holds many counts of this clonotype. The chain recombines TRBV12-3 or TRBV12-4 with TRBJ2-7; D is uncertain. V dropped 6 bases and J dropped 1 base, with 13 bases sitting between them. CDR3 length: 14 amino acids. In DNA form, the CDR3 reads TGTGCCAGCAGCCGCTCGGAAATGTCCTACGAGCAGTACTTC. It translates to CASSRSEMSYEQYF.

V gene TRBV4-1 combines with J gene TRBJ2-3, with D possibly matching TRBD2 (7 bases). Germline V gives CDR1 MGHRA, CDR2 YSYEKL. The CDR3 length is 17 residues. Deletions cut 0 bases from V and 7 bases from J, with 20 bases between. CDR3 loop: CASSQDFGGGGTYTQYF. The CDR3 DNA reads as TGCGCCAGCAGCCAAGATTTTGGCGGGGGCGGAACATATACGCAGTATTTT.

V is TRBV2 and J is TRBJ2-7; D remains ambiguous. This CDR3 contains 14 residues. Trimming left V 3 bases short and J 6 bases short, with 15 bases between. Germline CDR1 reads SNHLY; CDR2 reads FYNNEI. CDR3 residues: CASSESPQFGEQYF. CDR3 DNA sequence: TGTGCCAGCAGTGAGAGCCCCCAATTCGGCGAGCAGTACTTC.

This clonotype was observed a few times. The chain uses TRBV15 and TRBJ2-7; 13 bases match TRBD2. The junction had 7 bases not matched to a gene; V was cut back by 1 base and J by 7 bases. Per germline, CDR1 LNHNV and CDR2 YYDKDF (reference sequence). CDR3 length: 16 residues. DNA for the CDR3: TGTGCCACCAGCAGAGCCGCGGGACTAGCGGGACGGGAGCAGTACTTC. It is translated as CATSRAAGLAGREQYF.